The sequence of this TCR beta chain was determined in a study of blood T cell repertoires in COVID-19. Across the study: Samples taken during acute and convalescent COVID-19 were collected in the United States, Italy and Spain.

In the original analysis: For nucleated cells, counts were estimated from reference gene primer amplification. The data were produced by immunoSEQ multiplex PCR, yet TCRdb's version contains in-frame clones alone and is incomplete. V, J and clone size are taken as reported in that table, and D and trimming were inferred from the DNA itself. This repertoire shows 170,000 or so clones, roughly 83% found once; its top ten account for roughly 13%. The V and J ends lost 8 bases and 2 bases respectively, with 15 bases between them. This CDR3 spans 14 amino acids. CDR1 MDHEN and CDR2 SYDVKM come from the germline V gene.

The source material was peripheral blood. The origin of this receptor is a man between 18 and 29 years old with active or convalescent COVID-19. The rearrangement uses TRBV28 and TRBJ1-1; tentatively, D is TRBD1 (6 bases). CDR3 DNA sequence: TGTGCCAGCTCACCATCTGGGGGCAACACTGAAGCTTTCTTT. Its translation: CASSPSGGNTEAFF.